Reported below is one TCR beta chain. The antigen remains unidentified. These data belong to a study of cytomegalovirus exposure and HLA in healthy donors. Study-level findings and limits: When analyzed later, a missense DCLRE1C variant was found to be linked to TCR beta V- and J-gene trimming. Among the CMV-associated chains, three were confirmed in vitro as specific for CMV antigens. A later analysis found common viral pathogens apparently linked to several of the most significant clusters.

Vbeta (60) and Jbeta (13) primers were used in the PCR. Profiling relied on immunoSEQ multiplex PCR, and the TCRdb table lists in-frame clones only, not all of them. Seen here are some 200,000 clones, around 77% observed once, and the top ten hold 2.9%. The CDR3 is 18 amino acids. Germline lookup yields CDR1 SGHTS and CDR2 YDEGEE. Trimming cost V 0 bases and J 3 bases, with 22 bases left between them. J is TRBJ2-7 and V is TRBV5-8; possible D gene TRBD2, 7 bases. The sequence was collected from a woman under 40 in good health and CMV-seronegative. Material for sequencing was PBMCs. CDR3 sequence: CASSLEGEPGLPIYEQYF. The DNA for the CDR3 is TGTGCCAGCAGCTTGGAGGGGGAGCCGGGACTACCGATCTACGAGCAGTACTTC.